This T cell receptor beta chain originates from a study of cytotoxic CD8 clonotypes in ibrutinib-treated CLL. The overall study: Researchers reported 11 to 12 relapsed/refractory and 15 treatment-naive patients, some 18 of them IGHV unmutated. Findings of the study overall: Patients showed higher baseline clonality than age-matched healthy donors, and it tracked circulating CD8+ T-cell counts.

The count of this clone is one. Its antigen is still unknown. Generated by immunoSEQ multiplex PCR, the TCRdb table keeps only in-frame clones and is missing some. The table lists about 15,000 clones, 50% to 55% of them singletons. With V trimmed by 6 bases and J by 0 bases, 11 bases remained unmatched. This CDR3 has 18 amino acids. The V gene's germline CDR1 is MGHRA and CDR2 YSYEKL. The specimen was PBMCs, collected at a roughly 22-month disease-progression time point, from a patient treated with ibrutinib. The chain carries TRBV4-1 and TRBJ2-3; 11 nucleotides align to TRBD2. This TCR was recovered from a human donor with chronic lymphocytic leukemia. The CDR3 is CASRTIAGGPSSTDTQYF. CDR3 nucleotides: TGCGCCAGCAGGACCATAGCGGGGGGGCCGTCTAGCACAGATACGCAGTATTTT.